These 32 T cell receptor beta chains came from one sample sequenced in a study of blood T cell repertoires in COVID-19 (dated by TCRdb to 2020 to 2022). Libraries were prepared through the immunoSEQ multiplex PCR assay. In its TCRdb copy, this immuneACCESS table keeps in-frame sequences only and misses some clones. Where compared with another copy, unresolved V genes explain less than half of these, and the others have no known cause. This sample has approximately 81,000 clones in its table, and around 92% of those were observed once. The top ten constitute about 2% of the sample. The sequenced sample was peripheral blood. All receptors come from a woman aged 50 to 60 in a cohort sampled during active COVID-19.

The rearrangement links TRBV28 to TRBJ2-3; TRBD2 aligns across 11 bases. Per the germline V gene, CDR1 is MDHEN and CDR2 is SYDVKM. J was trimmed by 10 bases and V by 6 bases; bases with no gene match: 15. The length of the CDR3 is 16 residues. The DNA for the CDR3 is TGTGCCAGCAGACCCCCCACCTTAGCGGGAGGGCCGGCGCAGTATTTT. This sequence encodes CASRPPTLAGGPAQYF.

The rearrangement links TRBV4-1 to TRBJ2-7; no clear D gene. The germline V gene encodes CDR1 MGHRA and CDR2 YSYEKL. CDR3 size: 16 residues. V was cut by 2 bases and J by 0 bases, with 14 bases left in between. The CDR3 loop reads CASSQYVTKSSYEQYF. Here the CDR3 DNA reads TGCGCCAGCAGCCAATACGTGACAAAAAGCTCCTACGAGCAGTACTTC.

The genes are TRBV5-1 and TRBJ2-5; D gene uncertain. In germline, CDR1 is SGHRS, CDR2 YFSETQ. The V gene lost 2 bases and the J gene lost 1 base, with 15 bases spanning the gap. The CDR3 length is 16 residues. The CDR3 coding sequence is TGCGCCAGCAGCTTCTCCCCGTCACAGATCCAAGAGACCCAGTACTTC. Translated, it gives CASSFSPSQIQETQYF.

J is TRBJ1-4 and V is TRBV11-3; possible D gene TRBD1, 5 bases. The V and J ends lost 0 bases and 8 bases respectively, with 13 bases between them. This CDR3 is 15 amino acids long. Germline CDR1 is SGHNT and CDR2 is YENEEA. In DNA form, the CDR3 reads TGTGCCAGCAGCTTAGATCTGGGGCGAAGCGAAAAACTGTTTTTT. This translates into CASSLDLGRSEKLFF.

The chain is built from TRBV6-4 and TRBJ1-1; D remains ambiguous. Germline V lookup: CDR1 MRHNA, CDR2 SNTAGT. Trimming removed 9 bases from V and 3 bases from J, with 20 bases in between. The CDR3 spans 15 residues. CDR3 DNA sequence: TGTGCCAGTTCCCAAGGCTACGGCGGGGACACTGAAGCTTTCTTT. Its protein is CASSQGYGGDTEAFF.

This clone was seen only a few times. V and J are TRBV28 and TRBJ2-1; D not resolved. The length of the CDR3 is 13 residues. V was clipped by 7 bases and J by 0 bases, with 7 bases between them. Germline assignment: CDR1 MDHEN and CDR2 SYDVKM. CDR3 in amino acids: CASTASSYNEQFF. CDR3 nucleotide sequence: TGTGCCAGCACCGCCAGCTCCTACAATGAGCAGTTCTTC. The full variable domain, rest sourced from reference TRBV28 and TRBJ2-1, is DVKVTQSSRYLVKRTGEKVFLECVQDMDHENMFWYRQDPGLGLRLIYFSYDVKMKEKGDIPEGYSVSREKKERFSLILESASTNQTSMYLCASTASSYNEQFFGPGTRLTVL.

This clone was counted only a few times. The chain carries TRBV7-9 and TRBJ2-7; the D gene is possibly TRBD2 (5 bases). V was trimmed by 3 bases and J by 4 bases, leaving 7 bases between them. The CDR3 runs to 12 residues. CDR1 is SEHNR and CDR2 is FQNEAQ in the germline V gene (reference sequence). As DNA, the CDR3 is TGTGCCAGCAGCTTGCCGGGATACGAGCAGTACTTC. Translated: CASSLPGYEQYF.

The chain employs TRBV28 and TRBJ2-7, with D perhaps matching TRBD2 (6 bases). V lost 6 bases, J lost 5 bases, and 11 bases lay in between. The length of the CDR3 is 12 residues. Germline lookup yields CDR1 MDHEN and CDR2 SYDVKM. CDR3 amino acids: CASRRESHEQYF. The CDR3 DNA reads as TGTGCCAGCAGACGGGAGTCTCACGAGCAGTACTTC.

This clone was seen once. The V call is TRBV4-1, the J call TRBJ2-1; TRBD2 aligns across 9 bases. CDR1 is MGHRA and CDR2 is YSYEKL in the germline V gene. Losses at the gene ends were 4 bases for V and 12 bases for J; bases not matched to a gene: 19. The CDR3 consists of 17 residues. DNA for the CDR3: TGCGCCAGCAGCCTGGATAGGGGGACTAGCTTCTCAATGACGCAGTTCTTC. Translated, it gives CASSLDRGTSFSMTQFF.

The genes are TRBV27 and TRBJ2-7; 10 nucleotides match TRBD1. V dropped 7 bases and J dropped 8; count of bases not matched to a gene: 14. CDR3 length equals 15 residues. The germline V gene has CDR1 MNHEY and CDR2 SMNVEV (reference sequence). The CDR3 here is CASNVRPGQGLQQYF. The CDR3 bases are TGTGCCAGCAACGTACGTCCGGGACAGGGGTTGCAGCAGTACTTC.

The rearrangement links TRBV19 to TRBJ1-6; the match to TRBD1 covers 7 bases. The CDR3 loop spans 15 amino acids. CDR1 and CDR2 (germline): LNHDA, SQIVND (reference sequence). Trimming took 3 bases from V and 4 from J; bases not matched to a gene: 3. The CDR3 spells CASSIKGQYNSPLHF. The CDR3 DNA reads as TGTGCCAGTAGTATTAAGGGACAGTATAATTCACCCCTCCACTTT.

This sequence joins TRBV27 and TRBJ2-1; D unresolved. Germline V lookup: CDR1 MNHEY, CDR2 SMNVEV (reference sequence). V shed 3 bases and J shed 0 bases, with 9 bases lying between them. The CDR3 runs 15 residues. The CDR3 is CASSFERSSYNEQFF. CDR3 in DNA: TGTGCCAGCAGTTTCGAACGGAGCTCCTACAATGAGCAGTTCTTC.

This clone was picked up a small number of times. The chain has TRBV4-1 and TRBJ1-2, with TRBD1 identical over 9 bases. The ends lost 3 bases at V and 4 bases at J; junction bases unmatched: 9. The CDR3 length is 16 residues. CDR1 and CDR2 from the germline V gene are MGHRA and YSYEKL. CDR3 in amino acids: CASSQPTGGRGYGYTF. CDR3 sequence (DNA): TGCGCCAGCAGCCAGCCGACAGGGGGGAGAGGCTATGGCTACACCTTC.

This clone was picked up one time. The chain has TRBV5-4 and TRBJ1-1; D not certain. Trimming took off 3 bases at V and 4 bases at J, with 22 bases between the two ends. The CDR3 is made up of 17 amino acids. CDR1 is SGHNT and CDR2 is YYREEE in the germline V gene (reference sequence). The CDR3 DNA is TGTGCCAGCAGCTCGCCCCCGACGGGGATTGCGGCCACTGAAGCTTTCTTT. Its translation: CASSSPPTGIAATEAFF.

This clone was seen once. The rearrangement joins TRBV3-1 (or the pseudogene TRBV3-2) to TRBJ1-2; 9 bases line up with TRBD1. CDR1 is LGHDT and CDR2 is YNNKEL in the germline V gene (reference sequence). The V gene end was trimmed by 8 bases and the J gene end by 6 bases; junction bases not matched to a gene: 7. The CDR3 extends over 13 amino acids. The CDR3 nucleotides are TGTGCCAGCCAAAGACAGGGGGAGGATGGCTACACCTTC. It yields the protein CASQRQGEDGYTF.

This chain uses TRBV7-6 with TRBJ2-3; the match to TRBD2 covers 12 bases. Germline V gene data show CDR1 as SGHVS and CDR2 as FNYEAQ. The CDR3 spans 17 residues. The V and J ends lost 3 bases and 4 bases, in that order; junction bases with no gene match: 8. CDR3 protein: CASSLLAGGPIADTQYF. The CDR3 nucleotides are TGTGCCAGCAGCTTGCTAGCGGGGGGGCCAATCGCAGATACGCAGTATTTT.

This chain uses TRBV27 with TRBJ2-5; D unresolved. Germline CDR1 reads MNHEY; CDR2 reads SMNVEV (reference sequence). V lost 5 bases, J lost 2 bases, and 9 bases lay in between. The CDR3 covers 13 residues. As DNA, the CDR3 is TGTGCCAGCAGTCGCCCTAGACAAGAGACCCAGTACTTC. This translates into CASSRPRQETQYF.

This sequence joins TRBV29-1 and TRBJ1-3; the D gene is possibly TRBD1 (6 bases). In germline, CDR1 is SQVTM, CDR2 ANQGSEA. V gave up 4 bases and J gave up 2 bases, with 12 bases separating them. The CDR3 extends over 14 amino acids. The chain's CDR3 is CSVGPDSTGNTIYF. CDR3 nucleotides: TGCAGCGTTGGACCGGACAGTACTGGAAACACCATATATTTT.

J is TRBJ2-1 and V is TRBV2, with TRBD1 matching over 7 bases. V shed 7 bases, J shed 1 base, and the junction held 4 bases outside the gene matches. From germline, CDR1 is SNHLY and CDR2 FYNNEI. The CDR3 is made up of 14 amino acids. In nucleotides, the CDR3 is TGTGCCAGCAACAGGGGTACTTCCTACAATGAGCAGTTCTTC. Translating gives CASNRGTSYNEQFF.

The DNA for the CDR3 is TGCGCCAGCAGTCCCGCGGCGGGGATGGGCAACTATGGCTACACCTTC. This encodes CASSPAAGMGNYGYTF. The V call is TRBV4-1, the J call TRBJ1-2; D gene uncertain. V shed 6 bases and J shed 2 bases, with 19 bases lying between them. In germline, CDR1 is MGHRA, CDR2 YSYEKL. The CDR3 runs to 16 residues.

This chain joins TRBV18 and TRBJ2-1; D might be TRBD1 (5 bases). This CDR3 is built from 14 residues. The V gene lost 5 bases and the J gene lost 9 bases, with 17 bases spanning the gap. In germline, CDR1 is KGHSH, CDR2 LQKENI. The CDR3 reads CASSKGARQGEQFF. For the CDR3, the DNA is TGTGCCAGCTCAAAAGGGGCCAGGCAGGGTGAGCAGTTCTTC.

The chain combines TRBV7-9 with TRBJ2-7; weak D call: TRBD2 (6 bases). Trimming took off 5 bases at V and 0 bases at J, with 17 bases between the two ends. This CDR3 comprises 16 residues. Germline V lookup: CDR1 SEHNR, CDR2 FQNEAQ (reference sequence). The CDR3 nucleotides are TGTGCCAGCAGCCCCACGGGACGGGAGAGCTCCTACGAGCAGTACTTC. Its protein is CASSPTGRESSYEQYF. Full variable domain (outside the CDR3, taken from reference TRBV7-9 and TRBJ2-7): DTGVSQNPRHKITKRGQNVTFRCDPISEHNRLYWYRQTLGQGPEFLTYFQNEAQLEKSRLLSDRFSAERPKGSFSTLEIQRTEQGDSAMYLCASSPTGRESSYEQYFGPGTRLTVT.

The J gene is TRBJ1-1, the V gene TRBV13; D remains ambiguous. Germline CDR1 reads PRHDT; CDR2 reads FYEKMQ (reference sequence). Trimming cost V 4 bases and J 1 base, with 19 bases left between them. The CDR3 runs to 17 residues. Written as DNA, the CDR3 is TGTGCCAGCAGCTCCGAATCAACGAGAGGGAGGAACACTGAAGCTTTCTTT. It translates to CASSSESTRGRNTEAFF.

CDR3 in amino acids: CASSQGALAGGDTQYF. Here the CDR3 DNA reads TGTGCCAGCAGCCAAGGGGCACTAGCGGGAGGAGATACGCAGTATTTT. The chain combines TRBV4-2 with TRBJ2-3, with TRBD2 identical over 12 bases. From germline, CDR1 is LGHNA and CDR2 YNFKEQ. The CDR3 contains 16 residues. With 1 base clipped from V and 5 bases from J, the junction kept 4 bases outside the gene matches.

This chain links TRBV2 with TRBJ1-1; TRBD1 matches at 7 bases. The CDR3 is made up of 15 amino acids. Germline CDR1 is SNHLY and CDR2 is FYNNEI. Unmatched junction bases numbered 10, after V lost 7 bases and J lost 2 bases. The CDR3 DNA reads TGTGCCAGCACCCCCGGTAGGGGGCATAACACTGAAGCTTTCTTT. It encodes CASTPGRGHNTEAFF. The full variable domain, completed using reference TRBV2 and TRBJ1-1, is EPEVTQTPSHQVTQMGQEVILRCVPISNHLYFYWYRQILGQKVEFLVSFYNNEISEKSEIFDDQFSVERPDGSNFTLKIRSTKLEDSAMYFCASTPGRGHNTEAFFGQGTRLTVV.

The chain combines TRBV29-1 with TRBJ2-7; 9 bases match TRBD1. Germline V gene sequence: CDR1 SQVTM, CDR2 ANQGSEA. The V gene end was trimmed by 3 bases and the J gene end by 3 bases; junction bases not matched to a gene: 9. The CDR3 length is 15 residues. CDR3 sequence reads: CSVEEAGTGNYEQYF. The CDR3 DNA follows: TGCAGCGTTGAGGAGGCTGGGACAGGGAACTACGAGCAGTACTTC.

The chain joins TRBV24-1 to TRBJ2-2; no definite D call. The germline V gene has CDR1 KGHDR and CDR2 SFDVKD. Trimming took 5 bases from V and 6 from J, leaving 12 bases between them. The CDR3 is 14 residues long. The CDR3 spells CATSVGVSPGELFF. In DNA form, the CDR3 reads TGTGCCACCAGTGTCGGAGTTAGTCCCGGGGAGCTGTTTTTT.

The genes are TRBV3-1 (or the pseudogene TRBV3-2) and TRBJ1-1, with TRBD1 as a possible D gene (5 bases). The V end lost 6 bases, the J end lost 0 bases, and 11 bases lay between the germline ends. This CDR3 region has 14 residues. Germline V gives CDR1 LGHDT, CDR2 YNNKEL (reference sequence). CDR3 protein: CASSNRFLNTEAFF. In DNA, the CDR3 is TGTGCCAGCAGTAACAGGTTCTTGAACACTGAAGCTTTCTTT.

This chain's CDR3 is CATSSAGLDYGYTF. CDR3 sequence (DNA): TGTGCCACCAGCTCAGCGGGGCTGGACTATGGCTACACCTTC. This chain joins TRBV15 and TRBJ1-2, with a weak D call TRBD1 (5 bases). Between the trimmed V and J ends, which lost 5 bases and 3 bases, there was a span of 13 bases. Germline V gene sequence: CDR1 LNHNV, CDR2 YYDKDF (reference sequence). The length of the CDR3 is 14 residues.

The CDR3, as DNA: TGTGCCAGCTGCGCAGGGGTGTACGAGCAGTACTTC. It codes for CASCAGVYEQYF. The chain couples TRBV2 to TRBJ2-7; maybe TRBD1 (6 bases). Deletions cut 8 bases from V and 4 bases from J, with 12 bases between. The length of the CDR3 is 12 residues. Germline V gene data show CDR1 as SNHLY and CDR2 as FYNNEI.

This clone has just a few counts. The chain recombines TRBV20-1 with TRBJ1-2; possible D gene TRBD1, 6 bases. The CDR3 has 13 amino acids. CDR1 and CDR2 from the germline V gene are DFQATT and SNEGSKA (reference sequence). V dropped 3 bases and J dropped 4 bases, with 12 bases sitting between them. For the CDR3, the DNA is TGCAGTGCTAGTACAGGGCAGCTCTATGGCTACACCTTC. Translation: CSASTGQLYGYTF.

This clone is deemed medium-sized. V gene TRBV20-1 combines with J gene TRBJ1-3, with D possibly being TRBD1 (6 bases). This CDR3 region has 13 residues. Germline CDR1 is DFQATT and CDR2 is SNEGSKA (reference sequence). Between the trimmed V and J ends, which lost 3 bases and 4 bases, there was a span of 10 bases. CDR3 in amino acids: CSASLQGGNTIYF. The DNA of the CDR3 is TGCAGTGCTAGTCTTCAGGGGGGAAACACCATATATTTT.